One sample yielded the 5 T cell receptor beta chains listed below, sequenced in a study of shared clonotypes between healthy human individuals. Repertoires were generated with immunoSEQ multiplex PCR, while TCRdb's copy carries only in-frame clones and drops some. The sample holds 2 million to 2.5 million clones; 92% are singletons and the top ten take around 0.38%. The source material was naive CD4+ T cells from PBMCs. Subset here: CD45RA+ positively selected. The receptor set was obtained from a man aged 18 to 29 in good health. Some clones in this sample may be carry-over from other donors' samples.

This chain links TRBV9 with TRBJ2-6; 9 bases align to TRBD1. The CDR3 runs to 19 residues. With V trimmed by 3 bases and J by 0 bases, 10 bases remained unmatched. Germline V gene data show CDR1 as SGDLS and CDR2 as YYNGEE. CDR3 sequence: CASSAGTGLPLSGANVLTF. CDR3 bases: TGTGCCAGCAGCGCCGGGACAGGGCTCCCTCTCTCTGGGGCCAACGTCCTGACTTTC. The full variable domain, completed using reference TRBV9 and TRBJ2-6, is DSGVTQTPKHLITATGQRVTLRCSPRSGDLSVYWYQQSLDQGLQFLIQYYNGEERAKGNILERFSAQQFPDLHSELNLSSLELGDSALYFCASSAGTGLPLSGANVLTFGAGSRLTVL.

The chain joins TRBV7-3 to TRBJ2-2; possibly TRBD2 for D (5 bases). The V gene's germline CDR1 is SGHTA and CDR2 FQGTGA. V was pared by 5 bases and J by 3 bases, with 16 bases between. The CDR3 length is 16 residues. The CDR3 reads CASSPLRGSDTGELFF. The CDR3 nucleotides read TGTGCCAGCAGCCCCTTACGAGGGAGCGACACCGGGGAGCTGTTTTTT.

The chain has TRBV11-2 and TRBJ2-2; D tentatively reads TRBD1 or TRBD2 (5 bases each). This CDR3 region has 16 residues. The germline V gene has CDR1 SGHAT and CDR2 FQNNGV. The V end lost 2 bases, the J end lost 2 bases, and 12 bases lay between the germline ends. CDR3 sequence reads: CASSLYGGSNTGELFF. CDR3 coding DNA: TGTGCCAGCAGCTTATATGGGGGTTCAAACACCGGGGAGCTGTTTTTT.

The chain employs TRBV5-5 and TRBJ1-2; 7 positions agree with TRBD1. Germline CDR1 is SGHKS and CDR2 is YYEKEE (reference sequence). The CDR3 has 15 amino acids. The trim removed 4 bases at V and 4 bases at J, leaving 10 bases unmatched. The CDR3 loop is CASSPTGTVGYGYTF. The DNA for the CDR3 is TGTGCCAGCAGCCCGACAGGGACAGTCGGCTATGGCTACACCTTC.

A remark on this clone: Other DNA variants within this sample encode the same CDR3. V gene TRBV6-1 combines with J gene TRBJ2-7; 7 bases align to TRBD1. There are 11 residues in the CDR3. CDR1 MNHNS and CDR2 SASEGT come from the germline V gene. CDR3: CASNRGYEQYF. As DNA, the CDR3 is TGTGCATCGAACAGGGGATACGAGCAGTACTTC.